This T cell receptor beta chain was captured by sequencing in a study of blood T cell repertoires in COVID-19. Germline CDR1 is LNHDA and CDR2 is SQIVND (reference sequence). V shed 11 bases, J shed 0 bases, and the junction held 10 bases outside the gene matches. This CDR3 spans 17 amino acids. Cohorts were based on clinical histories the participants reported. Data came from immunoSEQ multiplex PCR; TCRdb stores just in-frame clones and leaves some out. The data hold 130,000 to 150,000 clones, with 65% to 85% observed a single time. The V gene is TRBV19, the J gene TRBJ2-6; 10 nucleotides agree with TRBD2. Sample: PBMCs or T cells enriched from blood (not recorded which). The sequence was obtained from a woman in her forties or fifties who had been exposed to COVID-19. The CDR3 is CAARGLAGVSGANVLTF. CDR3 sequence (DNA): TGTGCCGCTAGGGGGCTAGCGGGGGTCTCTGGGGCCAACGTCCTGACTTTC.